This T cell receptor (beta chain) was sequenced during a study of blood T cell repertoires in COVID-19. Original processing notes: Amplifying reference gene primers gave estimates of nucleated cell counts. Profiling relied on immunoSEQ multiplex PCR, and the TCRdb table lists in-frame clones only, not all of them. The V and J calls and clone size were taken over from that table, and D and trimming were inferred from the DNA. The profile shows around 210,000 clones, approximately 80% of them singletons. Patients at the Seattle site were enrolled during active infection and followed longitudinally. This TCR derives from a woman older than 75 with COVID-19, enrolled during active disease. What was sequenced was peripheral blood.

The CDR3 is CASSTRWASEGHNEQFF. The CDR3 region has the DNA TGTGCCAGCAGCACTCGTTGGGCCTCGGAGGGTCACAATGAGCAGTTCTTC. The V call is TRBV27, the J call TRBJ2-1, with D perhaps TRBD2 (6 bases). Trimming removed 6 bases from V and 5 bases from J, with 23 bases in between. The germline V gene has CDR1 MNHEY and CDR2 SMNVEV (reference sequence). The CDR3 spans 17 residues.